Listed here are 24 T cell receptor beta chains from one sample, sequenced in a study of early T cells in non-severe SARS-CoV-2 infection (dated by TCRdb to about 2021). Library preparation was by 5' RACE. The data were produced on a NextSeq 500. TCRdb cleaned the public reads at Q25 with fastp, built clones with MiXCR and kept in-frame beta chains. Rows matching on CDR3 protein sequence are summarized as one entry with the most common DNA and genes. This sample is represented by 45,000 to 55,000 distinct CDR3 sequences; 7% to 9% of them were singletons. The top ten constitute 5.8% of the sample. Sequences were obtained from whole blood. The origin of the receptors is an adult who was a healthcare worker with PCR-confirmed SARS-CoV-2 infection or an uninfected control (not recorded which).

This clonotype was seen repeatedly, ten times or more. The chain joins TRBV5-6 to TRBJ1-2; D unresolved. V was pared by 4 bases and J by 0 bases, with 13 bases between. This CDR3 is 15 amino acids long. Germline V gene lookup returns CDR1 SGHDT and CDR2 YYEEEE. CDR3 residues: CASSIPRQANYGYTF. In nucleotides, the CDR3 is TGTGCCAGCAGCATCCCGAGGCAAGCTAACTATGGCTACACCTTC. The variable domain in full, completed from reference TRBV5-6 and TRBJ1-2, reads DAGVTQSPTHLIKTRGQQVTLRCSPKSGHDTVSWYQQALGQGPQFIFQYYEEEERQRGNFPDRFSGHQFPNYSSELNVNALLLGDSALYLCASSIPRQANYGYTFGSGTRLTVV.

This clonotype was observed at least ten times. V gene TRBV3-1 combines with J gene TRBJ2-7, with unresolved D. The CDR3 loop spans 12 amino acids. Germline V CDR1 and CDR2: LGHDT, YNNKEL (reference sequence). V was trimmed by 1 base and J by 0 bases, leaving 1 base between them. This CDR3 reads CASSQVSYEQYF. The CDR3, as DNA: TGTGCCAGCAGCCAAGTCTCCTACGAGCAGTACTTC.

In its sample, this clonotype was seen many times. The V and J genes are TRBV7-8 and TRBJ1-1; no definite D call. Germline V lookup: CDR1 SGHVS, CDR2 FQNEAQ. V gave up 1 base and J gave up 1 base, with 7 bases separating them. The CDR3 runs to 14 residues. CDR3 sequence: CASSLGWRNTEAFF. DNA for the CDR3: TGTGCCAGCAGCTTAGGTTGGCGGAACACTGAAGCTTTCTTT.

CDR3 bases: TGTGCCAGCGGGGGGGCGGTCTACGAGCAGTACTTC. Amino acids: CASGGAVYEQYF. The rearrangement joins TRBV28 to TRBJ2-7; tentative D call: TRBD2 (7 bases). From germline, CDR1 is MDHEN and CDR2 SYDVKM. Between the trimmed V and J ends, which lost 8 bases and 3 bases, there was a span of 11 bases. The CDR3 is 12 residues long. The entire variable domain, with the rest obtained from reference TRBV28 and TRBJ2-7, is as follows: DVKVTQSSRYLVKRTGEKVFLECVQDMDHENMFWYRQDPGLGLRLIYFSYDVKMKEKGDIPEGYSVSREKKERFSLILESASTNQTSMYLCASGGAVYEQYFGPGTRLTVT.

This clonotype was observed many times. The V and J genes are TRBV29-1 and TRBJ2-7; the D gene is possibly TRBD1 (5 bases). Germline CDR1 SQVTM, CDR2 ANQGSEA. V was pared by 6 bases and J by 2 bases, with 11 bases between. The CDR3 extends over 12 amino acids. The CDR3: CSVQGIAYEQYF. CDR3 DNA sequence: TGCAGCGTCCAGGGAATCGCCTACGAGCAGTACTTC.

This clonotype was recorded many times. This chain links TRBV5-4 with TRBJ1-2; D is undetermined. This CDR3 is 14 amino acids long. CDR1 is SGHNT and CDR2 is YYREEE in the germline V gene (reference sequence). The V gene lost 0 bases and the J gene lost 6 bases, with 12 bases spanning the gap. As DNA, the CDR3 is TGTGCCAGCAGCTTGGGGACTGGGATGGATGGCTACACCTTC. Amino acid sequence: CASSLGTGMDGYTF.

This clonotype was detected many times. The V call is TRBV30, the J call TRBJ2-7; D is uncertain. The CDR3 has 16 amino acids. The germline V gene has CDR1 GTSNPN and CDR2 SVGIG (reference sequence). Trimming removed 0 bases from V and 0 bases from J, with 15 bases in between. The DNA of the CDR3 is TGTGCCTGGAGTGTACCCGGCCGAGACACCTCCTACGAGCAGTACTTC. It yields the protein CAWSVPGRDTSYEQYF.

This clonotype has at least ten counts. The chain is built from TRBV5-6 and TRBJ1-6; D not certain. Deletions cut 0 bases from V and 7 bases from J, with 11 bases between. The CDR3 runs 15 residues. CDR1 is SGHDT and CDR2 is YYEEEE in the germline V gene. CDR3 bases: TGTGCCAGCAGCTTGGAGGAGTTTGGGAATTCACCCCTCCACTTT. This gives the protein CASSLEEFGNSPLHF.

This clonotype is labeled as medium-sized. This rearrangement joins TRBV29-1 to TRBJ1-5, with D perhaps TRBD1 (5 bases). Trimming took 4 bases from V and 3 from J, leaving 13 bases between them. Germline values: CDR1 SQVTM, CDR2 ANQGSEA. The CDR3 sequence is 14 residues long. CDR3 sequence reads: CSVVPPGNNQPQHF. The CDR3 DNA sequence: TGCAGCGTTGTTCCCCCAGGGAACAATCAGCCCCAGCATTTT.

This clonotype was detected many times. This sequence joins TRBV12-3 or TRBV12-4 and TRBJ2-7; possible D gene TRBD1, 5 bases. There are 10 residues in the CDR3. CDR3 sequence: CAPGSYEQYF. CDR3 DNA sequence: TGTGCGCCAGGGTCCTACGAGCAGTACTTC.

This chain uses TRBV12-3 or TRBV12-4 with TRBJ1-5; D ambiguous. This CDR3 comprises 16 residues. V dropped 6 bases and J dropped 2 bases, with 17 bases sitting between them. CDR3 DNA sequence: TGTGCCAGCAGCCGTGACATGAACCTTCGCAATCAGCCCCAGCATTTT. Its translation: CASSRDMNLRNQPQHF.

This sequence joins TRBV20-1 and TRBJ2-7; D possibly uses TRBD1 or TRBD2 (5 bases each). Germline CDR1 and CDR2: DFQATT and SNEGSKA (reference sequence). V was clipped by 2 bases and J by 3 bases, with 17 bases between them. This CDR3 region has 15 residues. The CDR3 sequence is CSARQIGDAGYEQYF. The CDR3, as DNA: TGCAGTGCTAGACAAATTGGGGACGCAGGCTACGAGCAGTACTTC.

This clonotype has only a few counts. The rearrangement links TRBV20-1 to TRBJ1-2; perhaps TRBD1 as D (5 bases). Trimming removed 4 bases at V and 8 bases at J, with 14 bases between. Germline V lookup: CDR1 DFQATT, CDR2 SNEGSKA (reference sequence). The CDR3 sequence is 12 residues long. This CDR3 is CSANGGRGGYTF. The CDR3 DNA is TGCAGTGCTAATGGCGGGCGGGGCGGCTACACCTTC.

This clonotype was observed a few times. V gene TRBV30 combines with J gene TRBJ1-2; D is uncertain. V lost 1 base, J lost 5 bases, and 8 bases lay in between. Germline CDR1 and CDR2: GTSNPN and SVGIG (reference sequence). CDR3 length: 12 residues. CDR3 in amino acids: CAWSGGKYGYTF. The CDR3 coding sequence is TGTGCCTGGAGTGGAGGGAAGTATGGCTACACCTTC.

By proportion, this clonotype is medium-sized. The genes are TRBV7-2 and TRBJ1-4; tentative D call: TRBD1 (5 bases). The germline V gene encodes CDR1 SGHTA and CDR2 FQGNSA. The CDR3 spans 15 residues. The germline V and J ends were trimmed by 5 bases and 0 bases, with 10 bases remaining between them. The CDR3: CASSPDSSTNEKLFF. The CDR3, as DNA: TGTGCCAGCAGCCCTGACAGTTCAACTAATGAAAAACTGTTTTTT.

The V call is TRBV12-3 or TRBV12-4, the J call TRBJ2-3, with a weak D call TRBD1 (6 bases). CDR3 size: 13 residues. V was shortened by 5 bases and J by 6 bases, with 12 bases between the two germline ends. CDR3 sequence: CASSPPRGDTQYF. The CDR3 nucleotides read TGTGCCAGCAGTCCCCCAAGGGGGGATACGCAGTATTTT.

This clonotype showed up many times. The chain uses TRBV30 and TRBJ1-1; 7 nucleotides align to TRBD1. This CDR3 comprises 14 residues. The germline CDR1 and CDR2 sequences are GTSNPN and SVGIG (reference sequence). V lost 4 bases, J lost 0 bases, and 5 bases stayed unmatched. The CDR3 sequence: CAWNLGQMNTEAFF. CDR3 DNA: TGTGCCTGGAACCTGGGACAGATGAACACTGAAGCTTTCTTT. The full variable domain, in which reference TRBV30 and TRBJ1-1 provide the parts outside the CDR3, is SQTIHQWPATLVQPVGSPLSLECTVEGTSNPNLYWYRQAAGRGLQLLFYSVGIGQISSEVPQNLSASRPQDRQFILSSKKLLLSDSGFYLCAWNLGQMNTEAFFGQGTRLTVV.

This chain connects TRBV20-1 to TRBJ2-1, with TRBD2 matching 8 bases. This CDR3 comprises 13 residues. The germline V gene has CDR1 DFQATT and CDR2 SNEGSKA (reference sequence). V was clipped by 6 bases and J by 6 bases; unmatched bases: 7. This chain's CDR3 is CSARTSFGNEQFF. CDR3 in DNA: TGCAGTGCAAGGACTAGCTTCGGCAATGAGCAGTTCTTC.

This clonotype was seen at least ten times. This sequence joins TRBV27 and TRBJ1-5, with D uncertain. Germline CDR1 MNHEY, CDR2 SMNVEV (reference sequence). CDR3 length: 14 amino acids. V was pared by 2 bases and J by 6 bases, with 11 bases between. Here the CDR3 DNA reads TGTGCCAGCAGTTTAGTAGGGTCTGGTCAGCCCCAGCATTTT. This gives the protein CASSLVGSGQPQHF.

In this sample, this clonotype turned up a few times. The V gene is TRBV4-1, the J gene TRBJ1-5; unclear D gene. The CDR3 has 17 residues. V lost 1 base and J lost 5, with 18 bases in between. Germline V gives CDR1 MGHRA, CDR2 YSYEKL. CDR3 sequence reads: CASSQGGQGRSHQPQHF. The CDR3 DNA reads TGCGCCAGCAGCCAAGGCGGGCAAGGCAGGTCCCATCAGCCCCAGCATTTT.

This clonotype was picked up a small number of times. The chain employs TRBV12-3 or TRBV12-4 and TRBJ1-1, with unresolved D. Deletions cut 3 bases from V and 0 bases from J, with 11 bases between. The CDR3 loop spans 15 amino acids. The CDR3 sequence: CASSLADGLNTEAFF. CDR3 coding DNA: TGTGCCAGCAGTTTGGCCGACGGGTTGAACACTGAAGCTTTCTTT.

This clonotype was found a few times. An end of the junction differs from the germline gene, which may be a read error. This CDR3 is CASSGTGASPLHF. The CDR3 DNA sequence: TGTGCCAGCAGCGGGACAGGGGCATCACCCCTCCATTTT. The chain couples TRBV9 to TRBJ1-6; 9 bases match TRBD1. The CDR3 contains 13 residues. Germline V gives CDR1 SGDLS, CDR2 YYNGEE.

This clonotype occurred many times. The V call is TRBV5-6, the J call TRBJ2-7; a weak D match, TRBD1 (5 bases). CDR3 length: 14 residues. V was cut by 5 bases and J by 0 bases, with 12 bases left in between. CDR1 and CDR2 (germline): SGHDT, YYEEEE. CDR3 sequence reads: CASRNQGSSYEQYF. The CDR3 DNA reads TGTGCCAGCAGAAATCAGGGAAGCTCCTACGAGCAGTACTTC.

This clonotype was seen ten or more times. The chain combines TRBV6-5 with TRBJ1-4; the D gene is possibly TRBD1 (5 bases). The CDR3 spans 15 residues. Germline CDR1 is MNHEY and CDR2 is SVGAGI. Trimming left V 2 bases short and J 3 bases short, with 10 bases between. The CDR3 sequence: CASSYTGGSNEKLFF. CDR3 sequence (DNA): TGTGCCAGCAGTTACACGGGGGGTTCTAATGAAAAACTGTTTTTT.